This TCR beta chain was sequenced during a study of OX40 agonist ivuxolimab in advanced cancers. Across the whole study: Patients took ivuxolimab, an agonistic anti-OX40 (CD134) antibody. Whole-study findings and limits: Within 6 weeks, CD4+ and CD8+ blood T cells expanded clonally at 0.1 to 3.0 mg/kg.

Generated by immunoSEQ multiplex PCR, the TCRdb table keeps only in-frame clones and is missing some. This table holds 55,000 to 75,000 clones, 75% to 85% found once. Peripheral blood came from all dose cohorts at three timepoints. With respect to this clone: What it recognizes is unknown. One junction end disagrees with the germline gene, perhaps due to a read error.

This CDR3 comprises 13 residues. Germline CDR1 and CDR2: LGHNT and FRNRAP. The source material was CD4+ or CD8+ T cells sorted from blood, sampled in a trial of the OX40 agonist ivuxolimab. The receptor comes from an adult with an advanced solid tumor such as melanoma, head and neck, liver or kidney cancer. The chain uses TRBV12-5 and TRBJ1-6; D gene ambiguous. DNA of the CDR3: TGTGCTAGTGGTTTTTCCTTTAATTCACCCCTCCACTTT. This gives the protein CASGFSFNSPLHF.